These 2 T cell receptor beta chains originate from one sample sequenced in a study of T-cell reconstitution after alpha-beta-depleted transplantation in children. The authors prepared the TCRbeta library with unique molecular identifiers. One entry per CDR3 protein results from TCRdb running MiXCR on the PCR reads. The data show some 290,000 distinct CDR3 sequences, with approximately 23% seen just once and over 9.5% held by the top ten. The sample was PBMCs, mostly from graft donor cells, taken 180 days after TCRalphabeta/CD19-depleted stem cell transplant. The source is a male patient between 10 and 17 years old who had a stem cell transplant for acute lymphoblastic leukemia, so the T cells may come from the graft donor.

The chain combines TRBV27 with TRBJ2-7; D is perhaps TRBD1 or TRBD2 (5 bases each). The CDR3 runs to 11 residues. V shed 10 bases and J shed 6 bases, with 13 bases lying between them. CDR1 and CDR2 from the germline V gene are MNHEY and SMNVEV (reference sequence). CDR3: CAIKRGPEQYF. The CDR3 DNA reads TGTGCCATCAAGAGGGGCCCCGAGCAGTACTTC.

This clonotype was detected many times. This chain uses TRBV5-1 with TRBJ2-1; D is possibly TRBD1 (5 bases). Trimming took off 0 bases at V and 5 bases at J, with 15 bases between the two ends. The CDR3 runs to 16 residues. Per germline, CDR1 SGHRS and CDR2 YFSETQ. CDR3 sequence: CASSLADRISNNEQFF. CDR3 bases: TGCGCCAGCAGCTTGGCAGACAGAATTTCCAACAATGAGCAGTTCTTC.